The 18 T cell receptor beta chains below all came from one sample that was sequenced in a study of shared clonotypes between healthy human individuals. TCRdb's table, derived via immunoSEQ multiplex PCR, lists solely in-frame clones and lacks some. In the table there are about 980,000 clones, 76% of which are singletons. Sequenced: memory CD4+ T cells sorted from blood. Documented subset: CD45RA-negative fraction. The receptors originated from a young man in good health.

This clone has a single count. One end of the junction varies from germline; a read error may be responsible. In nucleotides, the CDR3 is TGTACCAGCAGTTACGGGACAGGGGGTTGGCGTGAAAAACTGTTTTTT. This codes for CTSSYGTGGWREKLFF. This sequence joins TRBV6-5 and TRBJ1-4, with 11 bases fitting TRBD1. Germline V gene data show CDR1 as MNHEY and CDR2 as SVGAGI. This CDR3 region has 16 residues.

To note about this clone: Because it lacks the conserved phenylalanine or tryptophan at the end, this CDR3 is likely a read error. It is unclear where the CDR3 begins or ends on the DNA, so no DNA is shown, and the CDR3 is as TCRdb lists it. V and J are TRBV28 and TRBJ2-7. CDR1 and CDR2 from the germline V gene are MDHEN and SYDVKM. The CDR3 is 13 residues long, counting both termini. The CDR3 loop is CASSSPPQSRPRL.

The chain joins TRBV18 to TRBJ2-7, with 12 bases fitting TRBD1. The CDR3 is 17 amino acids. Germline V lookup: CDR1 KGHSH, CDR2 LQKENI. The junction had 14 bases not matched to a gene; V was cut back by 6 bases and J by 5 bases. The CDR3 sequence: CASSHTNPGTGGHEQYF. CDR3 coding DNA: TGTGCCAGCTCGCACACCAACCCTGGGACAGGGGGCCACGAGCAGTACTTC.

The chain carries TRBV5-1 and TRBJ1-4; the D gene is possibly TRBD1 (6 bases). Looked up from germline, CDR1 is SGHRS and CDR2 is YFSETQ. Trimming left V 3 bases short and J 6 bases short, with 12 bases between. CDR3 length: 14 amino acids. In DNA form, the CDR3 reads TGCGCCAGCAGCTGGGGAGGACAGTATGAAAAACTGTTTTTT. Residues: CASSWGGQYEKLFF.

This clone occurred a few times. Other DNA sequences of this sample code for an identical CDR3. DNA of the CDR3: TGTGCCAGCAGCTTAGCGGGGGGGGTATACAATGAGCAGTTCTTC. It is translated as CASSLAGGVYNEQFF. This sequence joins TRBV7-2 and TRBJ2-1; TRBD2 matches at 7 bases. V shed 0 bases, J shed 4 bases, and the junction held 3 bases outside the gene matches. The CDR3 covers 15 residues. In germline, CDR1 is SGHTA, CDR2 FQGNSA.

This clone was recorded at least ten times. The chain joins TRBV2 to TRBJ1-2, with D possibly being TRBD1 (5 bases). Germline CDR1 and CDR2: SNHLY and FYNNEI. The CDR3 covers 14 residues. Trimming left V 2 bases short and J 4 bases short, with 11 bases between. The CDR3 is CASSEWGRGYGYTF. CDR3 DNA: TGTGCCAGCAGTGAATGGGGCCGCGGCTATGGCTACACCTTC.

This chain links TRBV21-1 with TRBJ1-3. TRBV21-1 is noted as a pseudogene. The CDR3 is 13 residues long. CDR3 protein: CASAGAKGNTIYF. The CDR3 DNA follows: TGTGCCAGCGCTGGTGCTAAAGGAAACACCATATATTTT.

Regarding this clone: Additional DNA sequences in this sample encode the identical CDR3. The gene calls are TRBV18 and TRBJ1-1; no clear D. Per germline, CDR1 KGHSH and CDR2 LQKENI. CDR3 length equals 13 residues. V lost 3 bases and J lost 4, with 9 bases in between. Here the CDR3 DNA reads TGTGCCAGCTCACCGGGAGGTAGCACTGAAGCTTTCTTT. Encoded protein: CASSPGGSTEAFF.

J is TRBJ1-3 and V is TRBV5-1; D is unresolved. Germline CDR1 and CDR2: SGHRS and YFSETQ. The CDR3 runs to 16 residues. The V end lost 4 bases, the J end lost 3 bases, and 17 bases lay between the germline ends. CDR3 amino acids: CASSERMGRSGNTIYF. CDR3 bases: TGCGCCAGCAGCGAGCGGATGGGAAGGAGTGGAAACACCATATATTTT.

This clone was detected a few times. The V and J genes are TRBV27 and TRBJ2-1; D uncertain. CDR1 and CDR2 (germline): MNHEY, SMNVEV (reference sequence). V was trimmed by 5 bases and J by 0 bases, leaving 17 bases between them. The CDR3 extends over 17 amino acids. CDR3 sequence (DNA): TGTGCCAGCAGTGAAGGGCGGCGGCCAAGCTCCTACAATGAGCAGTTCTTC. This codes for CASSEGRRPSSYNEQFF.

The chain joins TRBV7-8 to TRBJ1-6; D gene unclear. This CDR3 has 12 amino acids. Trimming stripped 2 bases from V and 7 bases from J, with 3 bases between. From germline, CDR1 is SGHVS and CDR2 FQNEAQ. The CDR3: CASSLPNSPLHF. Written as DNA, the CDR3 is TGTGCCAGCAGCTTACCAAATTCACCCCTCCACTTT.

The V call is TRBV6-5, the J call TRBJ2-3; 10 bases agree with TRBD1. CDR1 is MNHEY and CDR2 is SVGAGI in the germline V gene. This CDR3 spans 16 amino acids. V lost 2 bases, J lost 5 bases, and 7 bases stayed unmatched. The CDR3 coding sequence is TGTGCCAGCAGTTACGACGACAGGGGGCGGAGAGATACGCAGTATTTT. Its translation is CASSYDDRGRRDTQYF.

The rearrangement uses TRBV19 and TRBJ1-5; D remains ambiguous. Between the trimmed V and J ends, which lost 3 bases and 2 bases, there was a span of 11 bases. This CDR3 is built from 15 residues. CDR1 is LNHDA and CDR2 is SQIVND in the germline V gene (reference sequence). CDR3 DNA: TGTGCCAGTAGTATCCCCCCCGCCGGCAATCAGCCCCAGCATTTT. It specifies CASSIPPAGNQPQHF.

This sequence joins TRBV6-1 and TRBJ2-7; TRBD2 is a possible D gene (6 bases). The V gene lost 3 bases and the J gene lost 2 bases, with 17 bases spanning the gap. Germline values: CDR1 MNHNS, CDR2 SASEGT. This CDR3 is built from 16 residues. In DNA form, the CDR3 reads TGTGCCAGCAGTGAGTACTTGGGGGGAGGTCCCTACGAGCAGTACTTC. It encodes CASSEYLGGGPYEQYF.

The V call is TRBV6-5, the J call TRBJ2-2, with D hard to call. Germline V gene lookup returns CDR1 MNHEY and CDR2 SVGAGI. The CDR3 spans 12 residues. Trimming took 7 bases from V and 1 from J, leaving 4 bases between them. The CDR3 DNA sequence: TGTGCCAGCAAGGGGAACACCGGGGAGCTGTTTTTT. Encoded protein: CASKGNTGELFF.

V usage is TRBV5-1 and J usage is TRBJ2-3; 11 bases line up with TRBD2. The CDR3 length is 17 residues. CDR1 and CDR2 from the germline V gene are SGHRS and YFSETQ. With 4 bases clipped from V and 0 bases from J, the junction kept 7 bases outside the gene matches. The CDR3 coding sequence is TGCGCCAGCAGCCCAGGGACTAGCGGAGCTAGCACAGATACGCAGTATTTT. Encoded protein: CASSPGTSGASTDTQYF.

Only a few counts were recorded for this clone. The V gene is TRBV11-3, the J gene TRBJ2-2, with D uncertain. Between the trimmed V and J ends, which lost 5 bases and 2 bases, there was a span of 12 bases. Per the germline V gene, CDR1 is SGHNT and CDR2 is YENEEA. The CDR3 runs 15 residues. CDR3 nucleotides: TGTGCCAGCAGCCCAGTGGCCGCCAACACCGGGGAGCTGTTTTTT. Translation: CASSPVAANTGELFF.

Ten or more counts support this clone. The rearrangement joins TRBV5-1 to TRBJ2-5; D not certain. There are 15 residues in the CDR3. Trimming took 3 bases from V and 1 from J, leaving 13 bases between them. The germline CDR1 and CDR2 sequences are SGHRS and YFSETQ. CDR3 region: CASSSHLAGQETQYF. The CDR3 region has the DNA TGCGCCAGCAGCTCGCATTTAGCAGGCCAAGAGACCCAGTACTTC.